The 32 T cell receptor beta chains reported below all come from one sample, sequenced in a study of cytomegalovirus exposure and HLA in healthy donors. Sequenced by immunoSEQ multiplex PCR; TCRdb stores in-frame clones only, minus some. The sample has about 70,000 clones; approximately 94% are singletons. Input material: PBMCs. The receptors here all came from a woman under 30 in good health and CMV-seropositive.

V usage is TRBV6-1 and J usage is TRBJ1-4; tentatively, D is TRBD1 (5 bases). Germline loops: CDR1 MNHNS, CDR2 SASEGT. Trimming left V 4 bases short and J 8 bases short, with 14 bases between. This CDR3 is 14 amino acids long. This chain's CDR3 is CASSVRARGEKLFF. The CDR3 nucleotides are TGTGCCAGCAGTGTCCGGGCCCGGGGGGAAAAACTGTTTTTT.

This rearrangement joins TRBV7-9 to TRBJ1-1; TRBD1 might be the D (6 bases). Trimming took off 5 bases at V and 8 bases at J, with 21 bases between the two ends. Germline V lookup: CDR1 SEHNR, CDR2 FQNEAQ (reference sequence). The CDR3 length is 15 residues. CDR3 DNA sequence: TGTGCCAGCAGCCACATCCAGGGGTTAGGACCCGAAGCTTTCTTT. It yields the protein CASSHIQGLGPEAFF.

The genes are TRBV19 and TRBJ2-1; the D gene is possibly TRBD2 (6 bases). V lost 3 bases and J 2 bases, leaving 11 bases between the germline ends. This CDR3 is built from 15 residues. CDR1 and CDR2 from the germline V gene are LNHDA and SQIVND (reference sequence). This chain's CDR3 is CASSIGTLAYNEQFF. The DNA for the CDR3 is TGTGCCAGTAGTATCGGGACTTTAGCCTACAATGAGCAGTTCTTC.

The chain uses TRBV9 and TRBJ2-7; D may be TRBD2 (5 bases). Trimming stripped 4 bases from V and 3 bases from J, with 14 bases between. The CDR3 spans 14 residues. Per the germline V gene, CDR1 is SGDLS and CDR2 is YYNGEE. This CDR3 is CASSLGYGDYEQYF. The CDR3 DNA is TGTGCCAGCAGCCTAGGTTACGGGGACTACGAGCAGTACTTC.

The rearrangement uses TRBV9 and TRBJ2-2, with 8 bases fitting TRBD2. The CDR3 extends over 17 amino acids. V lost 5 bases, J lost 5 bases, and 14 bases stayed unmatched. Per the germline V gene, CDR1 is SGDLS and CDR2 is YYNGEE. The CDR3 reads CASSYPGGGSGTGELFF. The CDR3 region has the DNA TGTGCCAGCAGTTACCCCGGGGGGGGATCAGGGACCGGGGAGCTGTTTTTT.

The chain has TRBV19 and TRBJ1-6; perhaps TRBD1 as D (6 bases). The germline gives CDR1 LNHDA, CDR2 SQIVND (reference sequence). This CDR3 has 15 amino acids. Trimming took 1 base from V and 6 from J, leaving 10 bases between them. Here the CDR3 reads CASSIATGPNSPLHF. The CDR3 nucleotides are TGTGCCAGTAGTATAGCGACAGGTCCTAATTCACCCCTCCACTTT.

This clone has only one observation. The CDR3 DNA reads TGTGCCAGCAGCGGCCAAGCGACCTCCTACGAGCAGTACTTC. Amino acids: CASSGQATSYEQYF. The chain uses TRBV9 and TRBJ2-7; D is undetermined. CDR1 is SGDLS and CDR2 is YYNGEE in the germline V gene. The CDR3 runs 14 residues. Trimming removed 3 bases at V and 0 bases at J, with 10 bases between.

The CDR3 loop is CATSRGLLGASQETQYF. The CDR3 bases are TGTGCCACCAGCAGAGGCCTCCTGGGGGCAAGTCAAGAGACCCAGTACTTC. This chain uses TRBV15 with TRBJ2-5; a weak D match, TRBD1 (6 bases). CDR1 and CDR2 from the germline V gene are LNHNV and YYDKDF (reference sequence). V lost 1 base and J lost 2, with 17 bases in between. This CDR3 spans 17 amino acids.

The chain joins TRBV10-3 to TRBJ2-5; D is possibly TRBD1 (6 bases). Trimming removed 6 bases at V and 0 bases at J, with 11 bases between. This CDR3 has 14 residues. Germline CDR1 is ENHRY and CDR2 is SYGVKD. The CDR3 bases are TGTGCCATCAGCCAAGGACAGTACCAAGAGACCCAGTACTTC. Translating it yields CAISQGQYQETQYF.

The V gene is TRBV6-1, the J gene TRBJ1-1; unclear D gene. CDR3 length: 14 residues. Trimming pared 2 bases from V and 1 base from J, leaving 8 bases between. The V gene's germline CDR1 is MNHNS and CDR2 SASEGT. CDR3 loop: CASSELGSNTEAFF. CDR3 nucleotides: TGTGCCAGCAGTGAACTGGGCTCGAACACTGAAGCTTTCTTT.

V usage is TRBV11-2 and J usage is TRBJ1-4; 9 nucleotides align to TRBD1. Germline V lookup: CDR1 SGHAT, CDR2 FQNNGV. This CDR3 comprises 15 residues. The V segment lost 5 bases and the J segment 8 bases; nucleotides outside the gene matches: 9. The CDR3 region has the DNA TGTGCCAGCAGCCCGTGGACAGGGGTAAAGGAAAAACTGTTTTTT. Its translation: CASSPWTGVKEKLFF.

The V and J genes are TRBV27 and TRBJ2-5; 7 nucleotides agree with TRBD1. The length of the CDR3 is 15 residues. Per the germline V gene, CDR1 is MNHEY and CDR2 is SMNVEV (reference sequence). The junction had 10 bases not matched to a gene; V was cut back by 6 bases and J by 3 bases. CDR3 sequence: CASSHRDRAKETQYF. The CDR3 DNA follows: TGTGCCAGCAGCCACAGGGACAGAGCGAAAGAGACCCAGTACTTC.

The chain is built from TRBV2 and TRBJ2-2; D is unresolved. Trimming cost V 6 bases and J 3 bases, with 2 bases left between them. CDR1 and CDR2 from the germline V gene are SNHLY and FYNNEI. This CDR3 comprises 11 residues. CDR3 sequence (DNA): TGTGCCAGCAGCTACACCGGGGAGCTGTTTTTT. It yields the protein CASSYTGELFF.

The chain is built from TRBV7-6 and TRBJ2-2; D might be TRBD2 (5 bases). Germline loops: CDR1 SGHVS, CDR2 FNYEAQ. Between the trimmed V and J ends, which lost 4 bases and 1 base, there was a span of 13 bases. The CDR3 spans 16 residues. The CDR3 spells CASSWEWEQNTGELFF. The CDR3 DNA sequence: TGTGCCAGCAGCTGGGAATGGGAGCAGAACACCGGGGAGCTGTTTTTT.

This clone showed up just a few times. Written as DNA, the CDR3 is TGTGCCAGCAGTTTATCGGGGACTAGCGGGGATGCGCAGTATTTT. It specifies CASSLSGTSGDAQYF. This sequence joins TRBV27 and TRBJ2-3, with 13 positions matching TRBD2. Trimming took 0 bases from V and 10 from J; bases not matched to a gene: 4. Germline lookup yields CDR1 MNHEY and CDR2 SMNVEV (reference sequence). The CDR3 contains 15 residues.

The chain employs TRBV6-1 and TRBJ1-5; TRBD1 might be the D (5 bases). Per germline, CDR1 MNHNS and CDR2 SASEGT. V gave up 0 bases and J gave up 6 bases, with 12 bases separating them. The CDR3 covers 15 residues. The CDR3 DNA sequence: TGTGCCAGCAGTGAAGCGGGGGGGTTTAGTCAGCCCCAGCATTTT. It specifies CASSEAGGFSQPQHF.

The chain carries TRBV9 and TRBJ2-1, with TRBD2 identical over 8 bases. The length of the CDR3 is 13 residues. The V gene's germline CDR1 is SGDLS and CDR2 YYNGEE. After removal of 4 bases from V and 8 bases from J, the junction contained 5 bases not matched to a gene. CDR3 amino acids: CASSPGGGHEQFF. The CDR3 DNA sequence: TGTGCCAGCAGCCCGGGGGGGGGACATGAGCAGTTCTTC.

The chain recombines TRBV7-7 with TRBJ2-5; 14 positions agree with TRBD2. Germline CDR1 and CDR2: SSHAT and FNYEAQ (reference sequence). The CDR3 is 18 amino acids. The V and J ends lost 5 bases and 7 bases, in that order; junction bases with no gene match: 15. This chain's CDR3 is CASSPSGYGTSGGGTQYF. For the CDR3, the DNA is TGTGCCAGCAGCCCAAGCGGTTACGGGACTAGCGGGGGAGGGACCCAGTACTTC. Combining the CDR3 with reference TRBV7-7 and TRBJ2-5 gives the whole variable domain GAGVSQSPRYKVTKRGQDVTLRCDPISSHATLYWYQQALGQGPEFLTYFNYEAQPDKSGLPSDRFSAERPEGSISTLTIQRTEQRDSAMYRCASSPSGYGTSGGGTQYFGPGTRLLVL.

V is TRBV5-8 and J is TRBJ1-4; D is unclear. The CDR3 has 15 amino acids. Germline CDR1 is SGHTS and CDR2 is YDEGEE. Between the trimmed V and J ends, which lost 0 bases and 3 bases, there was a span of 9 bases. CDR3 sequence (DNA): TGTGCCAGCAGCTTGGGCCGAGCATCTAATGAAAAACTGTTTTTT. Its protein product is CASSLGRASNEKLFF. Using reference TRBV5-8 and TRBJ1-4 for the parts outside the CDR3, the full variable domain is EAGVTQSPTHLIKTRGQQATLRCSPISGHTSVYWYQQALGLGLQFLLWYDEGEERNRGNFPPRFSGRQFPNYSSELNVNALELEDSALYLCASSLGRASNEKLFFGSGTQLSVL.

The chain has TRBV7-9 and TRBJ2-5, with 9 bases matching TRBD2. Trimming removed 3 bases from V and 5 bases from J; junction bases left unmatched: 16. Germline loops: CDR1 SEHNR, CDR2 FQNEAQ (reference sequence). The length of the CDR3 is 18 residues. The CDR3 protein is CASSFLAGGRTLLETQYF. CDR3 sequence (DNA): TGTGCCAGCAGCTTCTTGGCGGGGGGGAGGACCCTTTTGGAGACCCAGTACTTC.

CDR3 DNA sequence: TGTGCCAGCAGTCGTGAAGAGACCCAGTACTTC. Its translation is CASSREETQYF. This chain links TRBV6-5 with TRBJ2-5; D not resolved. Germline CDR1 and CDR2: MNHEY and SVGAGI. V lost 5 bases and J 3 bases, leaving 4 bases between the germline ends. CDR3 size: 11 residues.

The chain combines TRBV29-1 with TRBJ2-6; D unresolved. The germline V gene has CDR1 SQVTM and CDR2 ANQGSEA. This CDR3 has 13 amino acids. Trimming removed 4 bases at V and 0 bases at J, with 4 bases between. The CDR3 DNA is TGCAGCGTTGCGGGCTCTGGGGCCAACGTCCTGACTTTC. Protein sequence: CSVAGSGANVLTF.

The V call is TRBV23-1, the J call TRBJ1-5; the match to TRBD1 covers 11 bases. TRBV23-1 is identified as an open reading frame with a role that is uncertain. The length of the CDR3 is 21 residues. The V segment lost 0 bases and the J segment 4 bases; nucleotides outside the gene matches: 17. The CDR3 DNA reads as TGCGCCAGCAGTCAATCGGGGGTTTTAGGGACAGGGGGTTCCCGGAATCAGCCCCAGCATTTT. Encoded protein: CASSQSGVLGTGGSRNQPQHF.

The chain is built from TRBV30 and TRBJ1-4, with unresolved D. The CDR3 runs to 13 residues. Germline V gives CDR1 GTSNPN, CDR2 SVGIG (reference sequence). V gave up 3 bases and J gave up 7 bases, with 12 bases separating them. CDR3 loop: CAWSRGTGEKLFF. The CDR3 bases are TGTGCCTGGAGCCGGGGAACGGGTGAAAAACTGTTTTTT.

The chain has TRBV5-1 and TRBJ1-1, with D unresolved. The CDR3 spans 13 residues. Trimming removed 0 bases from V and 1 base from J, with 4 bases in between. The germline CDR1 and CDR2 sequences are SGHRS and YFSETQ. The CDR3, as DNA: TGCGCCAGCAGCTTGGCCCAGAACACTGAAGCTTTCTTT. It specifies CASSLAQNTEAFF.

The chain carries TRBV4-3 and TRBJ1-6; possibly TRBD1 for D (6 bases). Trimming took 0 bases from V and 8 from J, leaving 11 bases between them. The CDR3 has 15 residues. Germline CDR1 LGHNA, CDR2 YSLEER. CDR3 in DNA: TGCGCCAGCAGCCAAGATCAGGGGTTGGATTCACCCCTCCACTTT. It translates to CASSQDQGLDSPLHF.

V usage is TRBV5-6 and J usage is TRBJ2-3; no definite D call. V lost 4 bases and J 0 bases, leaving 3 bases between the germline ends. The CDR3 runs 12 residues. The germline V gene has CDR1 SGHDT and CDR2 YYEEEE. CDR3 in amino acids: CASSQSTDTQYF. Here the CDR3 DNA reads TGTGCCAGCAGCCAGAGCACAGATACGCAGTATTTT.

About this clone: Compared with germline, one end of the junction differs, possibly owing to a read error. This chain connects TRBV4-2 to TRBJ1-3, with D maybe TRBD1 (6 bases). The CDR3 has 18 residues. CDR1 and CDR2 from the germline V gene are LGHNA and YNFKEQ. Written as DNA, the CDR3 is TGTGCCAGCAGCAAAGAGGAGCACAGGGAACCTACTGGAAACACCATATATTTT. This sequence encodes CASSKEEHREPTGNTIYF.

The chain joins TRBV30 to TRBJ1-2, with D maybe TRBD1 (5 bases). V was shortened by 5 bases and J by 8 bases, with 12 bases between the two germline ends. Germline assignment: CDR1 GTSNPN and CDR2 SVGIG (reference sequence). The CDR3 length is 11 residues. CDR3 residues: CAWGTTGGYTF. In DNA, the CDR3 is TGTGCCTGGGGGACTACCGGGGGCTACACCTTC.

The chain combines TRBV6-1 with TRBJ2-1; 8 nucleotides align to TRBD1. Germline CDR1 reads MNHNS; CDR2 reads SASEGT. The CDR3 length is 15 residues. Trimming took 4 bases from V and 2 from J; bases not matched to a gene: 4. The CDR3 DNA is TGTGCCAGCAGTGCAGACAGGGGAACCTACAATGAGCAGTTCTTC. It specifies CASSADRGTYNEQFF.

The V gene is TRBV14, the J gene TRBJ1-1, with a tentative D call TRBD1 (5 bases). The CDR3 spans 14 residues. Trimming removed 2 bases from V and 6 bases from J, with 13 bases in between. Germline V lookup: CDR1 SGHDN, CDR2 FVKESK. The CDR3 spells CASSQQMQGSEAFF. Written as DNA, the CDR3 is TGTGCCAGCAGCCAACAAATGCAGGGCTCTGAAGCTTTCTTT.

By frequency in the sample, this clone is medium-sized. This sequence joins TRBV7-2 and TRBJ2-7; perhaps TRBD2 as D (5 bases). Germline CDR1 SGHTA, CDR2 FQGNSA. Trimming removed 5 bases from V and 6 bases from J, with 17 bases in between. The CDR3 totals 14 residues. The DNA for the CDR3 is TGTGCCAGCAGCCAAGAGATAGGCGGGCGCGAGCAGTACTTC. This codes for CASSQEIGGREQYF.